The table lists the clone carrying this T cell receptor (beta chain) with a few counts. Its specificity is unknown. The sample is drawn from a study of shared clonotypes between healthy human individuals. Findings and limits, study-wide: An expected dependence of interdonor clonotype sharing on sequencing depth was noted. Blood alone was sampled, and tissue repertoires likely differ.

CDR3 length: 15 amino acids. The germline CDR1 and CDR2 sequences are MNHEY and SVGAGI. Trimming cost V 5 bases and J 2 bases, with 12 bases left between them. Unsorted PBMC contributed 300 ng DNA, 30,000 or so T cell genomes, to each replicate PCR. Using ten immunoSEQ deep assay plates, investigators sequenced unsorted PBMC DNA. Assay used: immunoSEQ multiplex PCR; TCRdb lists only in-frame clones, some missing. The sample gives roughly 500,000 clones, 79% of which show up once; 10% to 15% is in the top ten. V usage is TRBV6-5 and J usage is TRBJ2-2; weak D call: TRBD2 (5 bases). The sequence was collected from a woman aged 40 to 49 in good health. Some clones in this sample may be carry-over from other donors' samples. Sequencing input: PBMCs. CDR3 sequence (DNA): TGTGCCAGCAGTCGGGAAGACCTAAACACCGGGGAGCTGTTTTTT. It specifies CASSREDLNTGELFF.